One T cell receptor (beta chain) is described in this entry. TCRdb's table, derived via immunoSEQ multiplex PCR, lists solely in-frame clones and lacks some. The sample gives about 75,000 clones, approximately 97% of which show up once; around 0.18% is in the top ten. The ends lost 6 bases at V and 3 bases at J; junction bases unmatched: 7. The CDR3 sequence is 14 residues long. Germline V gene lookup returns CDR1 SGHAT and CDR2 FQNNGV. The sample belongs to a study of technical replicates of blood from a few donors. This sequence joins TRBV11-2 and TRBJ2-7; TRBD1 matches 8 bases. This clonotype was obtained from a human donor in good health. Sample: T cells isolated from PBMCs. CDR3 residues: CASRYSTGDYEQYF. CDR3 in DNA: TGTGCCAGCAGGTACTCGACAGGGGACTACGAGCAGTACTTC.